This TCR beta chain is drawn from a study of T cells in Graves' hyperthyroidism and ophthalmopathy. Overall study: Pretreatment peripheral blood was obtained at initial diagnosis.

TCR beta CDR3 regions were amplified from RNA. First-round RT-PCR targeting the TCR CDR3 was performed with the HTBI primer set. TCRdb passed the multiplex PCR reads through MiXCR, listing each CDR3 protein once. The data show around 520,000 distinct CDR3 sequences, under 15% seen once. This clonotype was observed at least ten times. Its antigen is currently unknown. Pregnant or lactating patients were excluded, as were those with uncontrolled infection or other autoimmune disease. Diagnoses were made from clinical symptoms, serum measures (thyroxine and TRAb), thyroid ultrasound and orbital computed tomography. Losses at the gene ends were 2 bases for V and 4 bases for J; bases not matched to a gene: 4. This CDR3 is built from 14 residues. Germline loops: CDR1 MNHNS, CDR2 SASEGT. General study findings and limits: Ophthalmopathy was distinguished from stable hyperthyroidism by 13 V-J signatures.

This TCR came from a woman younger than 30 with Graves' hyperthyroidism. The chain combines TRBV6-1 with TRBJ1-1; 7 bases align to TRBD1. Material for sequencing was blood. The CDR3 bases are TGTGCCAGCAGTGAAACCTACAGGGGCACTGAAGCTTTCTTT. Encoded protein: CASSETYRGTEAFF.